These 29 T cell receptor beta chains originate from one sample sequenced in a study of cytomegalovirus exposure and HLA in healthy donors. The PCR had 60 Vbeta and 13 Jbeta primers. The table came from immunoSEQ multiplex PCR; TCRdb's copy has only in-frame clones and leaves some out. The sample yields about 140,000 clones, 70% to 80% seen once. The sample comprised PBMCs. The receptor source for this set is a woman younger than 30 in good health and CMV-seropositive.

This chain uses TRBV6-5 with TRBJ1-4, with 9 bases fitting TRBD1. V was clipped by 6 bases and J by 5 bases; unmatched bases: 4. CDR1 and CDR2 (germline): MNHEY, SVGAGI. The CDR3 runs to 14 residues. CDR3 bases: TGTGCCAGCAGACTCGGGACAGGGAATGAAAAACTGTTTTTT. It is translated as CASRLGTGNEKLFF.

V gene TRBV19 combines with J gene TRBJ2-1, with D maybe TRBD2 (5 bases). Germline loops: CDR1 LNHDA, CDR2 SQIVND (reference sequence). There are 14 residues in the CDR3. Trimming stripped 3 bases from V and 2 bases from J, with 8 bases between. The DNA for the CDR3 is TGTGCCAGTAGTATGGCGGGCGCCTACAATGAGCAGTTCTTC. It codes for CASSMAGAYNEQFF. Based on the CDR3 plus reference TRBV19 and TRBJ2-1, the full variable domain is DGGITQSPKYLFRKEGQNVTLSCEQNLNHDAMYWYRQDPGQGLRLIYYSQIVNDFQKGDIAEGYSVSREKKESFPLTVTSAQKNPTAFYLCASSMAGAYNEQFFGPGTRLTVL.

As concerns this clone: One end of the junction fails to match germline, which may point to a read error. The chain joins TRBV19 to TRBJ1-1; D possibly corresponds to TRBD1 (5 bases). Germline lookup yields CDR1 LNHDA and CDR2 SQIVND (reference sequence). CDR3 length: 15 residues. The CDR3 DNA sequence: TGTGCCACCTCCCTAACTGGGGCCGTGAACACTGAAGTTTTCTTT. The encoded protein is CATSLTGAVNTEVFF. Complete variable domain (other parts from reference TRBV19 and TRBJ1-1): DGGITQSPKYLFRKEGQNVTLSCEQNLNHDAMYWYRQDPGQGLRLIYYSQIVNDFQKGDIAEGYSVSREKKESFPLTVTSAQKNPTAFYLCATSLTGAVNTEVFFGQGTRLTVV.

V and J are TRBV9 and TRBJ2-1; perhaps TRBD2 as D (7 bases). The CDR3 covers 16 residues. CDR1 is SGDLS and CDR2 is YYNGEE in the germline V gene. V was pared by 2 bases and J by 2 bases, with 14 bases between. The CDR3 is CASSVERGATYNEQFF. The DNA of the CDR3 is TGTGCCAGCAGCGTTGAACGGGGGGCGACCTACAATGAGCAGTTCTTC.

V usage is TRBV19 and J usage is TRBJ2-7; 15 bases align to TRBD2. The germline V gene encodes CDR1 LNHDA and CDR2 SQIVND (reference sequence). This CDR3 is 15 amino acids long. V lost 6 bases, J lost 2 bases, and 2 bases stayed unmatched. The CDR3 DNA sequence: TGTGCCAGTAGACGGACTAGCGGGGGGGCCTACGAGCAGTACTTC. As protein: CASRRTSGGAYEQYF. Variable domain in full (rest from reference TRBV19 and TRBJ2-7): DGGITQSPKYLFRKEGQNVTLSCEQNLNHDAMYWYRQDPGQGLRLIYYSQIVNDFQKGDIAEGYSVSREKKESFPLTVTSAQKNPTAFYLCASRRTSGGAYEQYFGPGTRLTVT.

This clone was picked up a small number of times. V usage is TRBV5-1 and J usage is TRBJ2-7; 9 nucleotides match TRBD2. Trimming took 1 base from V and 4 from J; bases not matched to a gene: 3. The CDR3 totals 14 residues. Per germline, CDR1 SGHRS and CDR2 YFSETQ. The CDR3 region has the DNA TGCGCCAGCAGCTTGAGCGGGGGGCCGTACGAGCAGTACTTC. This gives the protein CASSLSGGPYEQYF.

V and J are TRBV27 and TRBJ2-7; D possibly corresponds to TRBD1 (6 bases). Germline-derived CDR1 and CDR2 are MNHEY and SMNVEV (reference sequence). The CDR3 contains 13 residues. V lost 2 bases and J 5 bases, leaving 10 bases between the germline ends. CDR3 residues: CASSLTGWHEQYF. For the CDR3, the DNA is TGTGCCAGCAGTTTAACAGGGTGGCACGAGCAGTACTTC.

Notes on this clone: Germline and junction disagree at one end, which may indicate a read error. The chain has TRBV6-5 and TRBJ2-5; 10 positions match TRBD2. Germline CDR1 reads MNHEY; CDR2 reads SVGAGI. CDR3 length: 15 residues. The DNA of the CDR3 is TGTGTCAGCAGTGGGATTAGCGGGGGGCAAGAGACCCAGTACTTC. Its protein product is CVSSGISGGQETQYF.

V and J are TRBV28 and TRBJ1-2; tentative D call: TRBD1 (5 bases). Germline CDR1 and CDR2: MDHEN and SYDVKM. The CDR3 is made up of 13 amino acids. The ends were cut back, 3 bases at V and 8 bases at J, with 13 bases in the middle. The CDR3 sequence is CASSFSRALGYTF. In DNA, the CDR3 is TGTGCCAGCAGTTTTTCCAGGGCACTCGGCTACACCTTC.

The chain is built from TRBV6-6 and TRBJ2-3, with a possible D match to TRBD1 (6 bases). Trimming removed 6 bases at V and 0 bases at J, with 16 bases between. Germline values: CDR1 MNHNY, CDR2 SVGAGI (reference sequence). CDR3 length: 16 amino acids. The chain's CDR3 is CASRPLLGQSTDTQYF. The CDR3 bases are TGTGCCAGCAGACCCCTGCTAGGACAGAGCACAGATACGCAGTATTTT.

This chain joins TRBV15 and TRBJ2-3, with D possibly matching TRBD2 (6 bases). The length of the CDR3 is 12 residues. Germline lookup yields CDR1 LNHNV and CDR2 YYDKDF (reference sequence). V was cut by 3 bases and J by 12 bases, with 13 bases left in between. The CDR3 is CATSRGLSGQYF. Here the CDR3 DNA reads TGTGCCACCAGCAGGGGACTGAGCGGACAGTATTTT.

The rearrangement links TRBV7-2 to TRBJ2-7; 7 bases are a match to TRBD1. V lost 6 bases to trimming and J lost 4 bases; unmatched junction nucleotides: 12. CDR1 SGHTA and CDR2 FQGNSA come from the germline V gene. The CDR3 totals 15 residues. The CDR3 loop reads CASSRPEGAGYEQYF. For the CDR3, the DNA is TGTGCCAGCAGTCGACCTGAGGGGGCTGGATACGAGCAGTACTTC.

The chain uses TRBV5-5 and TRBJ1-5, with 8 bases lining up with TRBD1. This CDR3 has 15 amino acids. Looked up from germline, CDR1 is SGHKS and CDR2 is YYEKEE (reference sequence). V gave up 4 bases and J gave up 7 bases; unmatched junction bases: 10. The chain's CDR3 is CASSTEDRTGQPQHF. CDR3 sequence (DNA): TGTGCCAGCAGCACTGAGGACAGGACAGGGCAGCCCCAGCATTTT.

V gene TRBV2 combines with J gene TRBJ1-2, with 10 bases that match TRBD1. The V segment lost 4 bases and the J segment 4 bases; nucleotides outside the gene matches: 3. Germline V gene lookup returns CDR1 SNHLY and CDR2 FYNNEI. The CDR3 has 14 amino acids. The CDR3 here is CASSVRTGGYGYTF. In nucleotides, the CDR3 is TGTGCCAGCAGTGTTAGGACAGGGGGCTATGGCTACACCTTC.

V and J are TRBV10-1 and TRBJ2-7; D is perhaps TRBD2 (6 bases). This CDR3 has 12 residues. The germline V gene encodes CDR1 WNHNN and CDR2 SYGVQD (reference sequence). V lost 3 bases and J 5 bases, leaving 8 bases between the germline ends. In nucleotides, the CDR3 is TGCGCCAGCAGTGAAGGGGAGGACGAGCAGTACTTC. Translating gives CASSEGEDEQYF.

V is TRBV6-1 and J is TRBJ2-2; D perhaps matches TRBD1 (6 bases). The CDR3 contains 13 residues. From germline, CDR1 is MNHNS and CDR2 SASEGT. Trimming took off 4 bases at V and 6 bases at J, with 9 bases between the two ends. The CDR3 loop is CASSGSGAGELFF. CDR3 in DNA: TGTGCCAGCAGTGGGTCAGGGGCCGGGGAGCTGTTTTTT.

The genes are TRBV10-3 and TRBJ1-5; unclear D gene. The length of the CDR3 is 13 residues. Trimming took 8 bases from V and 2 from J, leaving 10 bases between them. Germline CDR1 ENHRY, CDR2 SYGVKD. The CDR3 bases are TGTGCCATCGCGAGGGCTGGCAATCAGCCCCAGCATTTT. This codes for CAIARAGNQPQHF.

V is TRBV27 and J is TRBJ1-2; the match to TRBD1 covers 7 bases. Germline assignment: CDR1 MNHEY and CDR2 SMNVEV (reference sequence). The CDR3 spans 13 residues. V shed 4 bases, J shed 8 bases, and the junction held 7 bases outside the gene matches. The CDR3 reads CASSSSAGGGYTF. Written as DNA, the CDR3 is TGTGCCAGCAGTTCCTCGGCAGGGGGGGGCTACACCTTC.

The rearrangement links TRBV4-3 to TRBJ2-2; the match to TRBD1 covers 7 bases. The germline gives CDR1 LGHNA, CDR2 YSLEER. V lost 3 bases to trimming and J lost 8 bases; unmatched junction nucleotides: 9. The CDR3 covers 15 residues. The CDR3 DNA reads TGCGCCAGCAGCCATCAAACAGGGGAACCAGGGGAGCTGTTTTTT. Translated: CASSHQTGEPGELFF.

The chain joins TRBV7-6 to TRBJ1-3; TRBD1 might be the D (6 bases). V was shortened by 0 bases and J by 0 bases, with 12 bases between the two germline ends. The CDR3 runs to 17 residues. Germline CDR1 SGHVS, CDR2 FNYEAQ. This CDR3 is CASSLAPGVSSGNTIYF. The CDR3, as DNA: TGTGCCAGCAGCTTAGCGCCAGGGGTGAGCTCTGGAAACACCATATATTTT. The full variable domain, rest sourced from reference TRBV7-6 and TRBJ1-3, is GAGVSQSPRYKVTKRGQDVALRCDPISGHVSLYWYRQALGQGPEFLTYFNYEAQQDKSGLPNDRFSAERPEGSISTLTIQRTEQRDSAMYRCASSLAPGVSSGNTIYFGEGSWLTVV.

The V and J genes are TRBV5-8 and TRBJ1-1, with D possibly being TRBD1 (6 bases). Trimming pared 4 bases from V and 5 bases from J, leaving 18 bases between. CDR3 length: 15 amino acids. Germline CDR1 reads SGHTS; CDR2 reads YDEGEE. The CDR3 region is CASSLFPNRETEAFF. As DNA, the CDR3 is TGTGCCAGCAGCCTATTCCCAAACAGGGAAACTGAAGCTTTCTTT.

The CDR3 loop is CASSPQSSYNSPLHF. The CDR3 region has the DNA TGTGCCAGCTCACCACAGAGCTCCTATAATTCACCCCTCCACTTT. The V call is TRBV18, the J call TRBJ1-6; D not resolved. V was cut by 1 base and J by 0 bases, with 4 bases left in between. This CDR3 is 15 amino acids long. Germline V CDR1 and CDR2: KGHSH, LQKENI.

This sequence joins TRBV7-9 and TRBJ2-3, with a possible D match to TRBD2 (5 bases). Germline V lookup: CDR1 SEHNR, CDR2 FQNEAQ (reference sequence). This CDR3 has 14 amino acids. Between the trimmed V and J ends, which lost 6 bases and 5 bases, there was a span of 15 bases. The CDR3 bases are TGTGCCAGCAGTAGAAGGAGGTGGGGAGATACGCAGTATTTT. This sequence encodes CASSRRRWGDTQYF.

This clone has more than one count but fewer than ten. This sequence joins TRBV5-6 and TRBJ2-4; unclear D gene. There are 14 residues in the CDR3. The germline CDR1 and CDR2 sequences are SGHDT and YYEEEE. The ends were cut back, 0 bases at V and 6 bases at J, with 10 bases in the middle. The CDR3 sequence is CASSLEVERNIQYF. CDR3 bases: TGTGCCAGCAGCTTGGAGGTTGAGCGAAACATTCAGTACTTC.

V usage is TRBV19 and J usage is TRBJ1-6, with 9 bases identical to TRBD1. The V gene end was trimmed by 3 bases and the J gene end by 10 bases; junction bases not matched to a gene: 13. The CDR3 has 17 amino acids. CDR1 and CDR2 from the germline V gene are LNHDA and SQIVND (reference sequence). CDR3 sequence: CASSMDRGQRSNSPLHF. In DNA, the CDR3 is TGTGCCAGTAGTATGGACAGGGGCCAGCGCAGTAACTCACCCCTCCACTTT.

CDR3 in DNA: TGTGCCACCAGCAGAGATCAGGGTTCAGGAAACACCATATATTTT. It translates to CATSRDQGSGNTIYF. The chain recombines TRBV15 with TRBJ1-3; possible D gene TRBD1, 5 bases. The germline gives CDR1 LNHNV, CDR2 YYDKDF (reference sequence). The CDR3 has 15 residues. V was shortened by 0 bases and J by 4 bases, with 10 bases between the two germline ends.

The gene calls are TRBV5-1 and TRBJ1-5; possibly TRBD1 for D (5 bases). Germline V lookup: CDR1 SGHRS, CDR2 YFSETQ. The CDR3 is made up of 15 amino acids. V was cut by 0 bases and J by 7 bases, with 14 bases left in between. Here the CDR3 DNA reads TGCGCCAGCAGCTTGGGGGGGGATCCTAGCCAGCCCCAGCATTTT. Encoded protein: CASSLGGDPSQPQHF. Looking up the rest from reference TRBV5-1 and TRBJ1-5 gives the full variable domain: KAGVTQTPRYLIKTRGQQVTLSCSPISGHRSVSWYQQTPGQGLQFLFEYFSETQRNKGNFPGRFSGRQFSNSRSEMNVSTLELGDSALYLCASSLGGDPSQPQHFGDGTRLSIL.

This chain joins TRBV5-1 and TRBJ1-1; the match to TRBD1 covers 9 bases. CDR1 and CDR2 (germline): SGHRS, YFSETQ. The J segment lost 4 bases and the V segment lost 4 bases, leaving 8 bases of the junction unmatched. This CDR3 is built from 15 residues. CDR3 loop: CASSPTLGQGTEAFF. The CDR3 DNA reads TGCGCCAGCAGCCCAACTCTGGGACAGGGCACTGAAGCTTTCTTT. Full variable domain (remainder filled in from reference TRBV5-1 and TRBJ1-1): KAGVTQTPRYLIKTRGQQVTLSCSPISGHRSVSWYQQTPGQGLQFLFEYFSETQRNKGNFPGRFSGRQFSNSRSEMNVSTLELGDSALYLCASSPTLGQGTEAFFGQGTRLTVV.

In its sample, this clone was seen a few times. This rearrangement joins TRBV5-4 to TRBJ2-7; the match to TRBD1 covers 7 bases. The V gene's germline CDR1 is SGHNT and CDR2 YYREEE (reference sequence). J gave up 6 bases and V 4 bases, and 7 bases lay outside the gene matches. The CDR3 consists of 13 residues. The CDR3 nucleotides are TGTGCCAGCAGCCAGACAGGGTTGAGCGAGCAGTACTTC. Protein sequence: CASSQTGLSEQYF.